What follows are 10 T cell receptor beta chains derived from one specimen sequenced in a study of blood T cell repertoires in COVID-19. The assay was immunoSEQ multiplex PCR, and TCRdb's table has in-frame clones only and misses some. The data contain about 360,000 clones, around nine tenths of them singletons. The sample comprised peripheral blood. Source of these receptors: a human donor in a cohort sampled during active COVID-19.

The chain joins TRBV4-2 to TRBJ1-5; 9 bases align to TRBD1. This CDR3 is built from 15 residues. V was pared by 6 bases and J by 3 bases, with 6 bases of the junction left unmatched. The germline V gene has CDR1 LGHNA and CDR2 YNFKEQ. The CDR3 is CASSLDRGHNQPQHF. The CDR3 region has the DNA TGTGCCAGCAGTCTGGACAGGGGACACAATCAGCCCCAGCATTTT.

The chain carries TRBV11-2 and TRBJ1-1; D is perhaps TRBD1 (5 bases). The V gene lost 3 bases and the J gene lost 1 base, with 12 bases spanning the gap. The CDR3 extends over 15 amino acids. Germline-derived CDR1 and CDR2 are SGHAT and FQNNGV. In DNA form, the CDR3 reads TGTGCCAGCAGCTTCCTTGCGGGGGGGAACACTGAAGCTTTCTTT. Translated, it gives CASSFLAGGNTEAFF.

The chain recombines TRBV5-1 with TRBJ1-4, with 8 bases identical to TRBD1. Trimming cost V 6 bases and J 3 bases; bases outside gene matches: 10. Germline CDR1 and CDR2: SGHRS and YFSETQ. CDR3 size: 16 residues. DNA for the CDR3: TGCGCCAGCACCCTACTACCGGGACAGGCTAATGAAAAACTGTTTTTT. It codes for CASTLLPGQANEKLFF.

The chain is built from TRBV11-2 and TRBJ2-1; D unresolved. V lost 2 bases and J 7 bases, leaving 6 bases between the germline ends. CDR1 and CDR2 (germline): SGHAT, FQNNGV. This CDR3 region has 12 residues. The chain's CDR3 is CASSLLPNEQFF. The CDR3 DNA is TGTGCCAGCAGCTTACTACCGAATGAGCAGTTCTTC.

This chain uses TRBV28 with TRBJ1-5, with TRBD1 identical over 7 bases. Germline V lookup: CDR1 MDHEN, CDR2 SYDVKM. V lost 6 bases to trimming and J lost 0 bases; unmatched junction nucleotides: 8. The CDR3 loop spans 16 amino acids. CDR3 loop: CASRTGTVYSNQPQHF. Here the CDR3 DNA reads TGTGCCAGCAGAACCGGGACAGTGTATAGCAATCAGCCCCAGCATTTT.

The chain links TRBV11-3 to TRBJ2-7; 8 positions agree with TRBD1. Germline-derived CDR1 and CDR2 are SGHNT and YENEEA. J lost 3 bases, V lost 5 bases, and 6 bases had no gene match. The CDR3 consists of 14 residues. Here the CDR3 DNA reads TGTGCCAGCAGCCCGGACAGGGATGGCTACGAGCAGTACTTC. Amino acid sequence: CASSPDRDGYEQYF.

The chain uses TRBV19 and TRBJ1-5, with 8 bases matching TRBD1. The CDR3 is made up of 16 amino acids. Germline CDR1 LNHDA, CDR2 SQIVND (reference sequence). Trimming took 5 bases from V and 2 from J; bases not matched to a gene: 8. The DNA of the CDR3 is TGTGCCAGTAGTTCTGCCCAGGGGGCAGGCAATCAGCCCCAGCATTTT. Amino acids: CASSSAQGAGNQPQHF.

This clone is a singleton in its sample. The chain is built from TRBV7-3 and TRBJ1-2; D not resolved. CDR3 length equals 16 residues. Trimming took 2 bases from V and 3 from J, leaving 16 bases between them. Looked up from germline, CDR1 is SGHTA and CDR2 is FQGTGA. CDR3 coding DNA: TGTGCCAGCAGCTTAGGAGCCCTAGAGGACTACTATGGCTACACCTTC. It encodes CASSLGALEDYYGYTF.

This rearrangement joins TRBV5-1 to TRBJ1-1; 9 bases match TRBD1. In germline, CDR1 is SGHRS, CDR2 YFSETQ. V lost 6 bases and J lost 1; bases outside the gene matches: 7. The length of the CDR3 is 15 residues. The CDR3 DNA follows: TGCGCCAGCATGGCAGGGGGACAGGGGAACACTGAAGCTTTCTTT. Translating gives CASMAGGQGNTEAFF.

This chain uses TRBV19 with TRBJ1-1, with a possible D match to TRBD1 (6 bases). The CDR3 has 13 residues. Germline V lookup: CDR1 LNHDA, CDR2 SQIVND (reference sequence). Trimming took off 10 bases at V and 5 bases at J, with 17 bases between the two ends. CDR3 loop: CATSGGADTEAFF. CDR3 in DNA: TGTGCCACTTCGGGGGGGGCGGATACTGAAGCTTTCTTT.